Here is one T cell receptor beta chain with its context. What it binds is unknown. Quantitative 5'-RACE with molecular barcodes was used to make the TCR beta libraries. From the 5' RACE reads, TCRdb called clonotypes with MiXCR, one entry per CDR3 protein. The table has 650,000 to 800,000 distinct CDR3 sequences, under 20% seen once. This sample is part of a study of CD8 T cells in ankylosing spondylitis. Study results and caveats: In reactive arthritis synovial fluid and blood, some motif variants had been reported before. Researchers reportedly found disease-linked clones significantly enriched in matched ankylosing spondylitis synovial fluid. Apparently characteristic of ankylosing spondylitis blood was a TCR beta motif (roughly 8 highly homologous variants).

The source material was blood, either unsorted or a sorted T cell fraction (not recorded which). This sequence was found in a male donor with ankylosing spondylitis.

CDR3 amino acids: CASSSIQGSPLHF. The DNA of the CDR3 is TGCGCCAGCAGCTCAATACAGGGGTCACCCCTCCACTTT. The genes are TRBV5-1 and TRBJ1-6; 7 bases are shared with TRBD1. From germline, CDR1 is SGHRS and CDR2 YFSETQ. Germline trimming cut 3 bases from V and 10 bases from J; bases unmatched to any gene: 4. The CDR3 is made up of 13 amino acids. Combining the CDR3 with reference TRBV5-1 and TRBJ1-6 gives the whole variable domain KAGVTQTPRYLIKTRGQQVTLSCSPISGHRSVSWYQQTPGQGLQFLFEYFSETQRNKGNFPGRFSGRQFSNSRSEMNVSTLELGDSALYLCASSSIQGSPLHFGNGTRLTVT.